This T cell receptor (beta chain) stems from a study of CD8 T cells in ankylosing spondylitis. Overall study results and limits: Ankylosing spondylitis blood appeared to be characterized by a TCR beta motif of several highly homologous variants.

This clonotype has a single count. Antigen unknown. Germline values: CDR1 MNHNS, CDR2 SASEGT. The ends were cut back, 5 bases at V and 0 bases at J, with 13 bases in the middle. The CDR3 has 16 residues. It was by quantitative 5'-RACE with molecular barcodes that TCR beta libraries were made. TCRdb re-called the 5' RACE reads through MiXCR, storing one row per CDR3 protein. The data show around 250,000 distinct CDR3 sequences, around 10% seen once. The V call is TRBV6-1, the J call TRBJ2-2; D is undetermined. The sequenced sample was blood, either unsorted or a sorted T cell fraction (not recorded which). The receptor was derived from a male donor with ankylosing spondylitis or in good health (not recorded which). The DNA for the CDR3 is TGTGCCAGCAGTAAGCGCGGCCAAACGAACACCGGGGAGCTGTTTTTT. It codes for CASSKRGQTNTGELFF.